Ten or more counts support the clone carrying this T cell receptor (beta chain). The time point is: pre-sensitization, week 0. As to treatment: therapeutic diphenylcyclopropenone sensitization with weekly scalp DPC. The authors extracted total RNA from unfractionated whole blood. TCRdb re-derived calls from the RACE reads in MiXCR, one entry per CDR3 protein. The sample lists 250,000 to 300,000 distinct CDR3 sequences, 7.7% seen once, with 1.2% in the top ten. This sample is part of a study of human T cells and chemical hapten exposure. In germline, CDR1 is SGHTA, CDR2 FQGTGA. V was cut by 5 bases and J by 0 bases, with 10 bases left in between. The CDR3 has 15 residues.

This chain links TRBV7-3 with TRBJ1-4; D unresolved. Here the sequenced sample was whole blood, taken in connection with sensitization to the hapten diphenylcyclopropenone (DPC). This clonotype originated in a man between 18 and 35 years old with alopecia areata. Some clones in this sample may be carry-over from other donors' samples. Here the CDR3 DNA reads TGTGCCAGCAGCCCCGGCGGGCCAACTAATGAAAAACTGTTTTTT. Translation gives CASSPGGPTNEKLFF.